A single T cell receptor (beta chain) is shown here with its context. This sample stems from a study of blood T cell repertoires in COVID-19. On the study more broadly: Samples of COVID-19 (acute and convalescent) were obtained from the United States, Italy and Spain.

In the study's own analysis: Cell counts per sample came from amplifying reference gene primers. Clones were sequenced by immunoSEQ multiplex PCR, and TCRdb holds only the in-frame ones, with some missing. V and J calls and clone size are as listed in that table; D and trimming were resolved from the DNA. The table has 100,000 to 150,000 clones, about 90% seen once. Source material: peripheral blood. The sequence derives from a man in his fifties with COVID-19, enrolled during active disease.

The CDR3 nucleotides read TGTGCCAGCAGCTTAGCCCGGACAGGGCGGGACGGCTACACCTTC. Its translation: CASSLARTGRDGYTF. This chain uses TRBV7-9 with TRBJ1-2; 8 nucleotides agree with TRBD1. V lost 0 bases to trimming and J lost 8 bases; unmatched junction nucleotides: 8. The length of the CDR3 is 15 residues. CDR1 is SEHNR, CDR2 FQNEAQ, per germline (reference sequence).